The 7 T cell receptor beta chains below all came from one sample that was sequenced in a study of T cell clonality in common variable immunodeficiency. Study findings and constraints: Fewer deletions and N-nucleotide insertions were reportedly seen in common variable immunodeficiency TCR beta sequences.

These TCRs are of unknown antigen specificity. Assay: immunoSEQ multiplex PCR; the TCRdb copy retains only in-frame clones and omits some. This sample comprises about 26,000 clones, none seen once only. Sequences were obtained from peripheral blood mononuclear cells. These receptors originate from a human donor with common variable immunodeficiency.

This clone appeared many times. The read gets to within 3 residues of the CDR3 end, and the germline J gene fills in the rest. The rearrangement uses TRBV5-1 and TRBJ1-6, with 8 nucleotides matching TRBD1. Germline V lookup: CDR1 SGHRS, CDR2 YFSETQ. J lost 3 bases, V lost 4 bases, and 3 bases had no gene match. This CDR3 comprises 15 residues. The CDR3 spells CASSGGQGYNSPLHF. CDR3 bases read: TGCGCCAGCAGCGGCGGACAGGGCTATAATTCACCC.

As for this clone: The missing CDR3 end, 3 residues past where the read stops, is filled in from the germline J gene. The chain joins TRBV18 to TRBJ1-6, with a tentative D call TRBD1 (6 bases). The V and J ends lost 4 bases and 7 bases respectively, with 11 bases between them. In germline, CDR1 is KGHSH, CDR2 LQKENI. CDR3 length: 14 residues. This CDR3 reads CASSHRAANSPLHF. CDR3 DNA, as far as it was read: TGTGCCAGCTCACACAGGGCCGCCAATTCACCC.

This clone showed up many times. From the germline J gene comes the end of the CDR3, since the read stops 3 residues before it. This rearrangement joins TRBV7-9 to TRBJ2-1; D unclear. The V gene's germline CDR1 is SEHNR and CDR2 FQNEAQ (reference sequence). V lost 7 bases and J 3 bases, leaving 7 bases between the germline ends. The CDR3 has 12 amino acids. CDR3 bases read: TGTGCCAGCACCCAAAACTACAATGAG. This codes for CASTQNYNE. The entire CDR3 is CASTQNYNEQFF. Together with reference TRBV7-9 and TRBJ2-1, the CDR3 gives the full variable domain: DTGVSQNPRHKITKRGQNVTFRCDPISEHNRLYWYRQTLGQGPEFLTYFQNEAQLEKSRLLSDRFSAERPKGSFSTLEIQRTEQGDSAMYLCASTQNYNEQFFGPGTRLTVL.

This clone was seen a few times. Incomplete CDR3 DNA: TGTGCCAGTAGCCCTTGGACAGGGATCGTCAATCAGCCC. Its translation is CASSPWTGIVNQP. The complete CDR3 reads CASSPWTGIVNQPQHF. J is TRBJ1-5 and V is TRBV19; 8 bases are shared with TRBD1. The CDR3 is cut off 3 residues early in the read; its end comes from the germline J gene. Germline V lookup: CDR1 LNHDA, CDR2 SQIVND (reference sequence). V dropped 6 bases and J dropped 3; count of bases not matched to a gene: 10. The CDR3 spans 16 residues.

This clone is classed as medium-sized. The sequenced CDR3 bases are TGTGCCAGCACTCACGGGACAGGGGAGGGGTATAGCAATCAGCCC. Protein product: CASTHGTGEGYSNQP. The complete CDR3 reads CASTHGTGEGYSNQPQHF. The chain couples TRBV28 to TRBJ1-5, with TRBD1 identical over 10 bases. The CDR3 extends 3 residues past the end of the read, so its final part is completed from the germline J gene. The junction had 12 bases not matched to a gene; V was cut back by 7 bases and J by 0 bases. Germline V CDR1 and CDR2: MDHEN, SYDVKM. This CDR3 has 18 residues. The full variable domain, rest sourced from reference TRBV28 and TRBJ1-5, is DVKVTQSSRYLVKRTGEKVFLECVQDMDHENMFWYRQDPGLGLRLIYFSYDVKMKEKGDIPEGYSVSREKKERFSLILESASTNQTSMYLCASTHGTGEGYSNQPQHFGDGTRLSIL.

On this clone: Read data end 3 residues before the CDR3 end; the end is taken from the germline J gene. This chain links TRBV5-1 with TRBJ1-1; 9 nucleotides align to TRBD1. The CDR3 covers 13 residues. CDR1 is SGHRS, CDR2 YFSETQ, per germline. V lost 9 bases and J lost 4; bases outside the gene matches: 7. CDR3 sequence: CATQDRGGTEAFF. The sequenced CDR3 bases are TGCGCCACCCAGGACAGGGGCGGCACTGAA.

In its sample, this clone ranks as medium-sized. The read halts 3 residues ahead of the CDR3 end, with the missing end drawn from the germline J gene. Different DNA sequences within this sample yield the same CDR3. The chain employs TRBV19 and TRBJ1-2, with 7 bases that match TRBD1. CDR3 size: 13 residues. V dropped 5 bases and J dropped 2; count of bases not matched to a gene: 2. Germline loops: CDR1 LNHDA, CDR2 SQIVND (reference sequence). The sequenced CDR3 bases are TGTGCCAGTAGTCCAGGGGGGAACTATGGC. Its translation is CASSPGGNYG. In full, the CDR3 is CASSPGGNYGYTF.